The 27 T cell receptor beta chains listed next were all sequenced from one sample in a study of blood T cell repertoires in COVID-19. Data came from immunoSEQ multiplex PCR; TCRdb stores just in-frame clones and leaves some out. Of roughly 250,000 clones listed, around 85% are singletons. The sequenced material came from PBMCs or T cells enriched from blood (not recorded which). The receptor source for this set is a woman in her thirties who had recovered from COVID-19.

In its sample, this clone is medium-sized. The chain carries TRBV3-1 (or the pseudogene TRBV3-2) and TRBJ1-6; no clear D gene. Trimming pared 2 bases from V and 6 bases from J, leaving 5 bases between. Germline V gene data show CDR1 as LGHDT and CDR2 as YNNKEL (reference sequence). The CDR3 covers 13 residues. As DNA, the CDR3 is TGTGCCAGCAGCCAATCCAGTAATTCACCCCTCCACTTT. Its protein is CASSQSSNSPLHF.

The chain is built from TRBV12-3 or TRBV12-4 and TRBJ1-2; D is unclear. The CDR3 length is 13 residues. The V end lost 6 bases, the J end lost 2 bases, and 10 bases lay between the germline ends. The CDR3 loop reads CASRPGGNYGYTF. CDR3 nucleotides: TGTGCCAGCAGACCCGGAGGGAACTATGGCTACACCTTC.

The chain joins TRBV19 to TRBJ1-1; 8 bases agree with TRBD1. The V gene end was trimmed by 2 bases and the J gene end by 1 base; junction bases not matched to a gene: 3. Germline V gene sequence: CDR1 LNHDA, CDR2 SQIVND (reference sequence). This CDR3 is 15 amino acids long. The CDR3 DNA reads TGTGCCAGTAGTATATATGGGACAGGGAACACTGAAGCTTTCTTT. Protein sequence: CASSIYGTGNTEAFF.

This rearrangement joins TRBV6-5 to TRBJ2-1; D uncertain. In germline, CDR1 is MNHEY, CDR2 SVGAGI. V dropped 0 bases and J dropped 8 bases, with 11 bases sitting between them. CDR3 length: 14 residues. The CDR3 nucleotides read TGTGCCAGCAGTTACTCCCGGTCAAGCGATGAGCAGTTCTTC. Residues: CASSYSRSSDEQFF.

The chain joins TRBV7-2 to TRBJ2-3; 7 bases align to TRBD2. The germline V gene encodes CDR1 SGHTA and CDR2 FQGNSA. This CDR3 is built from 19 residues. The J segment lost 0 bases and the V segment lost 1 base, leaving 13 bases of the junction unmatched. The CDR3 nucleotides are TGTGCCAGCAGCTTAGAGGTGGGGGGGAGCGGGGCAAGCACAGATACGCAGTATTTT. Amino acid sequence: CASSLEVGGSGASTDTQYF.

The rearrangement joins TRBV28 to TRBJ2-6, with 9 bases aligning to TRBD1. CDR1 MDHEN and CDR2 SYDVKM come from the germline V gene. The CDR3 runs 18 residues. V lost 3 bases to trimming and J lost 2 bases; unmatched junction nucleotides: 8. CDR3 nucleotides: TGTGCCAGCAGTTTCTTTACGGGGACAGGGCCTGGGGCCAACGTCCTGACTTTC. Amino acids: CASSFFTGTGPGANVLTF.

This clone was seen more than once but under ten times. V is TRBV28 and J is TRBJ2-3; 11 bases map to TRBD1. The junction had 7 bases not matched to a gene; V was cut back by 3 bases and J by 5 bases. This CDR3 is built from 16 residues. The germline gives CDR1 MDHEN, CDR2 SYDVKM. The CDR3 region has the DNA TGTGCCAGCAGTTTGCCCGGGACAGGGGGAATAGATACGCAGTATTTT. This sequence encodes CASSLPGTGGIDTQYF.

The CDR3 here is CASSDTGTAYEQYF. CDR3 in DNA: TGTGCCAGCAGCGACACCGGGACAGCCTACGAGCAGTACTTC. The chain employs TRBV13 and TRBJ2-7, with TRBD1 matching 7 bases. CDR3 length: 14 residues. The germline V gene has CDR1 PRHDT and CDR2 FYEKMQ (reference sequence). Unmatched junction bases numbered 6, after V lost 5 bases and J lost 2 bases.

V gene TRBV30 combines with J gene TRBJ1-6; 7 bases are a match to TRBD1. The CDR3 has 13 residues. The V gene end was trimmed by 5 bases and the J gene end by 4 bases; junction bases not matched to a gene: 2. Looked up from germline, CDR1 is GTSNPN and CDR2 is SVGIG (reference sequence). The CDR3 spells CAWVQGYNSPLHF. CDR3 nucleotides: TGTGCCTGGGTACAGGGGTATAATTCACCCCTCCACTTT.

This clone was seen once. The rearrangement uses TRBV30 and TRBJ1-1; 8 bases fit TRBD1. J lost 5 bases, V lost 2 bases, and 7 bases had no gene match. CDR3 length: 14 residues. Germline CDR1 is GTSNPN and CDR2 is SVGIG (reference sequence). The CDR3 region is CAWSFGQGRTEAFF. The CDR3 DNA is TGTGCCTGGAGTTTTGGACAGGGAAGGACTGAAGCTTTCTTT.

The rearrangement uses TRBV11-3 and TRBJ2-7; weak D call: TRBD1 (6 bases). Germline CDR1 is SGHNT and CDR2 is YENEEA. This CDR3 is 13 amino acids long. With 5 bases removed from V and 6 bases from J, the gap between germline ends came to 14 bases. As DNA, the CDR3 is TGTGCCAGCAGCCCCAGCGGACAGCGCGAGCAGTACTTC. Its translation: CASSPSGQREQYF.

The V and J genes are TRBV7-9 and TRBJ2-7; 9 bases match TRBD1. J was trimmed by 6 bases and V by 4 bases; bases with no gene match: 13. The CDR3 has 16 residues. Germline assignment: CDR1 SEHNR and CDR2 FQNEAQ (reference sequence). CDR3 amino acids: CASSSTQGAPPVEQYF. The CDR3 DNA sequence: TGTGCCAGCAGCTCGACACAGGGGGCCCCTCCGGTCGAGCAGTACTTC.

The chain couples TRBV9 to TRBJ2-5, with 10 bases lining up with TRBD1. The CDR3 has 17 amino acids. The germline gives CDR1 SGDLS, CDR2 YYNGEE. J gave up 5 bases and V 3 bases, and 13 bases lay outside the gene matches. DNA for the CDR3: TGTGCCAGCAGCGCCGCCTGGACAGGGGGGACTTATGAGACCCAGTACTTC. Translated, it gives CASSAAWTGGTYETQYF.

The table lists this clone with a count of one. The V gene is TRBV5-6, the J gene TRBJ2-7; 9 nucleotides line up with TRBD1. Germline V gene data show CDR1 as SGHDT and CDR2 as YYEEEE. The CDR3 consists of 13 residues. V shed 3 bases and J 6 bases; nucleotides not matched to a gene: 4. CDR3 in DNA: TGTGCCAGCAGCTCCGGGGACAGGGTCGAGCAGTACTTC. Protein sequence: CASSSGDRVEQYF.

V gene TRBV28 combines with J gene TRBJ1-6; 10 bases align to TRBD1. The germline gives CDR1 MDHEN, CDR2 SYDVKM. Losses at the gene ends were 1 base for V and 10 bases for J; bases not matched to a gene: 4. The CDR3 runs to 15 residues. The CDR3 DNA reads TGTGCCAGCAGTTTATACGGGACAGGGGAATCACCCCTCCACTTT. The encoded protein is CASSLYGTGESPLHF. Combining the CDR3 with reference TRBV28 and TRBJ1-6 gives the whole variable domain DVKVTQSSRYLVKRTGEKVFLECVQDMDHENMFWYRQDPGLGLRLIYFSYDVKMKEKGDIPEGYSVSREKKERFSLILESASTNQTSMYLCASSLYGTGESPLHFGNGTRLTVT.

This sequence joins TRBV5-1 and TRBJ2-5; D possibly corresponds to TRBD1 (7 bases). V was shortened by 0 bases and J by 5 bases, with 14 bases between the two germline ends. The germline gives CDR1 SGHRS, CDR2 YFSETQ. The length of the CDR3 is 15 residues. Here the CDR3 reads CASSLESGGFETQYF. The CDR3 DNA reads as TGCGCCAGCAGCTTGGAGTCAGGGGGGTTCGAGACCCAGTACTTC.

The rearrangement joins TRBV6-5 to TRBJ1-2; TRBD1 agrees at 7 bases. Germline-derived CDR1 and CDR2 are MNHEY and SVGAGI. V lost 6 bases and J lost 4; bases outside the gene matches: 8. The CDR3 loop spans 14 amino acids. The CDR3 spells CASSYTTGTYGYTF. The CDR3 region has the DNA TGTGCCAGCAGCTACACGACAGGGACCTATGGCTACACCTTC.

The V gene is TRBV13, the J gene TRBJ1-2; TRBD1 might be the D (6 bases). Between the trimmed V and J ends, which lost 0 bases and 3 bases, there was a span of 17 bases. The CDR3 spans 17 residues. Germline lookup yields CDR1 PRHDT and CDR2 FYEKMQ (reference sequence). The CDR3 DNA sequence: TGTGCCAGCAGCTTAGGCTTTGGGTCAGGGGCGGACTATGGCTACACCTTC. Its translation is CASSLGFGSGADYGYTF.

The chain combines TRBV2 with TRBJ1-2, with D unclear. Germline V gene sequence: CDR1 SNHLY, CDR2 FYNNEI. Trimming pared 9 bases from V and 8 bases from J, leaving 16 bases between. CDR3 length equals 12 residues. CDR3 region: CASGRVETGYTF. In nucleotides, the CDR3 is TGTGCCAGTGGGAGGGTGGAGACGGGCTACACCTTC.

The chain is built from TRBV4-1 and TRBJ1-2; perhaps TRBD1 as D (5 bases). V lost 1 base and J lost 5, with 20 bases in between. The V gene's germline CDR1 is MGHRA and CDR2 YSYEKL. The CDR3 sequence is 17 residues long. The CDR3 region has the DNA TGCGCCAGCAGCCAAGGGAAAGGGATGACAGCCTTATATGGCTACACCTTC. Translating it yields CASSQGKGMTALYGYTF.

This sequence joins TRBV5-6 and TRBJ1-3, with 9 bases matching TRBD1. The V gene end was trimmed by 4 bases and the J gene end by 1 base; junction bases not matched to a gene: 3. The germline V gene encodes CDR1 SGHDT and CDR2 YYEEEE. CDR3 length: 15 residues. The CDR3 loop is CASSPTGGSGNTIYF. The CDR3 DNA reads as TGTGCCAGCAGCCCGACAGGGGGATCTGGAAACACCATATATTTT.

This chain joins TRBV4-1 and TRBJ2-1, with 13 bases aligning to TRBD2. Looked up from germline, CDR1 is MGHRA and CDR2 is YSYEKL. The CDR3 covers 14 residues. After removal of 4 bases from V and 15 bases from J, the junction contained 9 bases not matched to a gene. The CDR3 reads CASSPTLTSGGRFF. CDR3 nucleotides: TGCGCCAGCAGCCCTACCCTGACTAGCGGGGGGAGGTTCTTC.

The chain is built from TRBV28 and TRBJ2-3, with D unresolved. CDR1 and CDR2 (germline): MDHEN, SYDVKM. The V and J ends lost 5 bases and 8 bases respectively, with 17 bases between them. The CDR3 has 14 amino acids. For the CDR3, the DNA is TGTGCCAGCAGTCCTACGCTGACGCTAGGTACGCAGTATTTT. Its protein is CASSPTLTLGTQYF.

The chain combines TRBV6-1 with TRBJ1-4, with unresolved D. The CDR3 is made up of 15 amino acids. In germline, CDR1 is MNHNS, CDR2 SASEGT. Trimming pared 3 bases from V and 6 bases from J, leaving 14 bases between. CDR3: CASSEPRGRYEKLFF. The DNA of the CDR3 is TGTGCCAGCAGTGAGCCAAGAGGGCGGTATGAAAAACTGTTTTTT.

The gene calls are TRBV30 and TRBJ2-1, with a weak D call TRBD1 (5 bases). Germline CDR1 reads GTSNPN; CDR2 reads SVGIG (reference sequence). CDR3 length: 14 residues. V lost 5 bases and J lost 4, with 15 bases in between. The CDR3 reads CAWARTPSYNEQFF. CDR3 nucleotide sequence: TGTGCCTGGGCCCGGACACCCTCTTACAATGAGCAGTTCTTC.

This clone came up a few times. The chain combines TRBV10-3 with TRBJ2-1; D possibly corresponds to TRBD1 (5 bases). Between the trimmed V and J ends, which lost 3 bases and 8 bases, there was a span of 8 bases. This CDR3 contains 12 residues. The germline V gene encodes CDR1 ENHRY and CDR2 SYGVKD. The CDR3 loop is CAISDRVDEQFF. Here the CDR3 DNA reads TGTGCCATCAGTGACAGGGTGGATGAGCAGTTCTTC.

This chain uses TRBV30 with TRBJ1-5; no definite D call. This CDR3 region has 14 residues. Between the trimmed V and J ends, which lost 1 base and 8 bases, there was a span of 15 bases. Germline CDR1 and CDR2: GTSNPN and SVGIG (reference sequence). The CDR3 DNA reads TGTGCCTGGAGTGCAGGATGGGAGAGCGAGCCCCAGCATTTT. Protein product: CAWSAGWESEPQHF.